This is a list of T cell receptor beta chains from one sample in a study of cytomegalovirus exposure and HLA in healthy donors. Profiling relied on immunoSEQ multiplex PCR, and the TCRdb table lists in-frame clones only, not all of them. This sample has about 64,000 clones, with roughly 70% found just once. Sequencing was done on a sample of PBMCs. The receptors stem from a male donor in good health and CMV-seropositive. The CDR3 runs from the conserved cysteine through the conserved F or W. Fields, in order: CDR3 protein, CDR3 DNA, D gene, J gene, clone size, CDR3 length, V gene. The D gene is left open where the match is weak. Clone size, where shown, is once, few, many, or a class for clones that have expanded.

cdr3_aa: CASSYSKGAGSPLHF
cdr3_nt: TGTGCCAGCAGTTACTCTAAGGGGGCGGGGTCACCCCTCCACTTT
d_call: TRBD1
j_call: TRBJ1-6
clone_size: NA
cdr3_length: 15
v_call: TRBV6-5

cdr3_aa: CASSVELAGGNEQYF
cdr3_nt: TGTGCCAGCAGCGTAGAACTAGCGGGAGGGAACGAGCAGTACTTC
d_call: TRBD2
j_call: TRBJ2-7
clone_size: few
cdr3_length: 15
v_call: TRBV9

cdr3_aa: CASTGTGMNTEAFF
cdr3_nt: TGTGCCAGCACCGGGACAGGGATGAACACTGAAGCTTTCTTT
d_call: TRBD1
j_call: TRBJ1-1
clone_size: NA
cdr3_length: 14
v_call: TRBV2

cdr3_aa: CASSKDWRRGQFF
cdr3_nt: TGTGCCAGTAGTAAGGACTGGCGCCGGGGGCAGTTCTTC
d_call: NA
j_call: TRBJ2-1
clone_size: few
cdr3_length: 13
v_call: TRBV19

cdr3_aa: CASSFDRNYEQYF
cdr3_nt: TGTGCCAGCAGCTTCGACAGAAACTACGAGCAGTACTTC
d_call: NA
j_call: TRBJ2-7
clone_size: NA
cdr3_length: 13
v_call: TRBV7-3

cdr3_aa: CASQGDTEAFF
cdr3_nt: TGTGCCAGCCAAGGGGACACTGAAGCTTTCTTT
d_call: NA
j_call: TRBJ1-1
clone_size: NA
cdr3_length: 11
v_call: TRBV6-1

cdr3_aa: CACRHLGGSEAFF
cdr3_nt: TGTGCCTGTCGACACCTCGGAGGGTCAGAAGCTTTCTTT
d_call: NA
j_call: TRBJ1-1
clone_size: NA
cdr3_length: 13
v_call: TRBV19

cdr3_aa: CASGLGGTGNTIYF
cdr3_nt: TGTGCTAGTGGCCTGGGGGGTACTGGAAACACCATATATTTT
d_call: NA
j_call: TRBJ1-3
clone_size: NA
cdr3_length: 14
v_call: TRBV12-5

cdr3_aa: CASSPLGTSGISEQYF
cdr3_nt: TGTGCCAGCAGCCCGTTGGGAACTAGCGGGATTTCCGAGCAGTACTTC
d_call: TRBD2
j_call: TRBJ2-7
clone_size: few
cdr3_length: 16
v_call: TRBV7-9

cdr3_aa: CASTYDITQGTEAFF
cdr3_nt: TGTGCCAGTACATACGACATCACACAGGGGACTGAAGCTTTCTTT
d_call: TRBD1
j_call: TRBJ1-1
clone_size: NA
cdr3_length: 15
v_call: TRBV19

cdr3_aa: CASSNLRREQYF
cdr3_nt: TGTGCCAGCAGTAACTTGAGGAGGGAGCAGTACTTC
d_call: NA
j_call: TRBJ2-7
clone_size: few
cdr3_length: 12
v_call: TRBV6-6

cdr3_aa: CASSNYPVEISEQYF
cdr3_nt: TGTGCCAGCAGCAACTACCCCGTAGAAATTAGCGAGCAGTACTTC
d_call: NA
j_call: TRBJ2-7
clone_size: NA
cdr3_length: 15
v_call: TRBV7-9

cdr3_aa: CASTRTGGDTQYF
cdr3_nt: TGTGCCAGCACCCGGACGGGGGGAGATACGCAGTATTTT
d_call: TRBD2
j_call: TRBJ2-3
clone_size: NA
cdr3_length: 13
v_call: TRBV11-2

cdr3_aa: CASSLTGGGPTGELFF
cdr3_nt: TGTGCCAGCAGCTTGACAGGGGGAGGGCCAACCGGGGAGCTGTTTTTT
d_call: NA
j_call: TRBJ2-2
clone_size: NA
cdr3_length: 16
v_call: TRBV5-5

cdr3_aa: CASSLGQGGETQYF
cdr3_nt: TGCGCCAGCAGCCTCGGACAGGGTGGGGAGACCCAGTACTTC
d_call: TRBD1
j_call: TRBJ2-5
clone_size: NA
cdr3_length: 14
v_call: TRBV5-1

cdr3_aa: CASINIGTGNTGELFF
cdr3_nt: TGTGCCAGCATAAATATCGGGACAGGGAACACCGGGGAGCTGTTTTTT
d_call: TRBD1
j_call: TRBJ2-2
clone_size: NA
cdr3_length: 16
v_call: TRBV11-2

cdr3_aa: CASSRLAGGEETQYF
cdr3_nt: TGCGCCAGCAGCCGACTAGCGGGAGGTGAAGAGACCCAGTACTTC
d_call: TRBD2
j_call: TRBJ2-5
clone_size: NA
cdr3_length: 15
v_call: TRBV5-1

cdr3_aa: CASSPTNGLAKNIQYF
cdr3_nt: TGTGCCAGCAGCCCGACCAATGGGCTAGCCAAAAACATTCAGTACTTC
d_call: NA
j_call: TRBJ2-4
clone_size: few
cdr3_length: 16
v_call: TRBV7-6

cdr3_aa: CASEWTSGGPYTQYF
cdr3_nt: TGTGCCAGCGAATGGACTAGCGGGGGCCCATATACGCAGTATTTT
d_call: TRBD2
j_call: TRBJ2-3
clone_size: NA
cdr3_length: 15
v_call: TRBV6-1

cdr3_aa: CASSLRVAQYF
cdr3_nt: TGTGCCAGCAGCCTCAGGGTAGCGCAGTATTTT
d_call: NA
j_call: TRBJ2-3
clone_size: NA
cdr3_length: 11
v_call: TRBV5-6

cdr3_aa: CASSWDRNSPLHF
cdr3_nt: TGTGCCAGCAGTTGGGACAGGAATTCACCCCTCCACTTT
d_call: TRBD1
j_call: TRBJ1-6
clone_size: NA
cdr3_length: 13
v_call: TRBV27